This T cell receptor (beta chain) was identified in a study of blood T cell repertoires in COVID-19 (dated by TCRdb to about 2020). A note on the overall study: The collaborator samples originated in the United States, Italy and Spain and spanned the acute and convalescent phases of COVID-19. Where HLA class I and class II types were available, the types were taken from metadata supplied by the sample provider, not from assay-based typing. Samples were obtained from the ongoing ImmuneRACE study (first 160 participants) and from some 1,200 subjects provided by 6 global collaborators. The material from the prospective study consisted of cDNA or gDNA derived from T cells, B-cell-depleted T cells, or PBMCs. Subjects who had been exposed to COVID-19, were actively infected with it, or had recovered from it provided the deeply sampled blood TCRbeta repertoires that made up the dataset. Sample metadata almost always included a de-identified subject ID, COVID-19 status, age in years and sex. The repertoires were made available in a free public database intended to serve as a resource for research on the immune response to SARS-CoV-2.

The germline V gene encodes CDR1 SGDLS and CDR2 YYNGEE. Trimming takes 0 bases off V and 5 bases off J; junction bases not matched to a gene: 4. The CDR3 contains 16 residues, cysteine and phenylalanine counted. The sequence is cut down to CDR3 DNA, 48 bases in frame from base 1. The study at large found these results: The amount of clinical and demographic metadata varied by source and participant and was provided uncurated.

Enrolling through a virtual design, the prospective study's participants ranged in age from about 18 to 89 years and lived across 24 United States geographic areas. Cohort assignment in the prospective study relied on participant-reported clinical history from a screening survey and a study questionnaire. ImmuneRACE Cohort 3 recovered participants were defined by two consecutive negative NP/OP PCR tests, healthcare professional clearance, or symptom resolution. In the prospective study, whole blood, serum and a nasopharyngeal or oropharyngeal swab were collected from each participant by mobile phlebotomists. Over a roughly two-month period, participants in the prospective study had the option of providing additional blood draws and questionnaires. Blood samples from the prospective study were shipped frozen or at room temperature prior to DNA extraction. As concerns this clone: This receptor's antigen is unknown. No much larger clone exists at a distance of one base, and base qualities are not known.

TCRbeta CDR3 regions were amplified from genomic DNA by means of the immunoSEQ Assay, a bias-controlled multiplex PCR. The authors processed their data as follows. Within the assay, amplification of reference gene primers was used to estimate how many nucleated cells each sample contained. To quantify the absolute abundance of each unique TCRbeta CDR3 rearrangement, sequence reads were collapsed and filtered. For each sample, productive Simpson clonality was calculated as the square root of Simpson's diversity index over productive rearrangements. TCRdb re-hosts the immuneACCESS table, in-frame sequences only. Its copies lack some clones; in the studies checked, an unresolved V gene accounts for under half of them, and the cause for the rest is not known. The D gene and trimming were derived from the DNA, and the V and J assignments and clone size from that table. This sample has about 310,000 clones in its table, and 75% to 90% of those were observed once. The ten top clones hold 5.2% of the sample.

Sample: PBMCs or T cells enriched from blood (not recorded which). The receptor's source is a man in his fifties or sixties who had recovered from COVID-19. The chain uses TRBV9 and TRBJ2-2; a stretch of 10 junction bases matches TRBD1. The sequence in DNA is TGTGCCAGCAGCGTAGGGACAGGGGGTTATACCGGGGAGCTGTTTTTT. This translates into CASSVGTGGYTGELFF.